The T cell receptor (beta chain) under discussion was sequenced for a study of glioma-infiltrating T cells after dendritic cell vaccination. Study context: At biweekly intervals, patients got three intradermal dendritic cell vaccine injections.

With 6 bases clipped from V and 0 bases from J, the junction kept 8 bases outside the gene matches. Germline CDR1 and CDR2: SGHRS and YFSETQ. The CDR3 covers 16 residues. Noted time point: after dendritic cell vaccination, including at tumor progression/relapse. No glioblastoma patient carried an isocitrate dehydrogenase mutation. Here immunoSEQ multiplex PCR was the method, and the copy in TCRdb shows in-frame clones only, minus some. The table shows 75,000 to 95,000 clones, with around 86% occurring only once. This sequence originates from a human donor with glioblastoma. The chain couples TRBV5-1 to TRBJ1-1; 10 bases are a match to TRBD1. This sample comprised blood, obtained after dendritic cell vaccination. The CDR3 protein is CASNGQGGLMNTEAFF. The CDR3 nucleotides read TGCGCCAGCAACGGACAGGGGGGCCTCATGAACACTGAAGCTTTCTTT.